This paragraph reports one TCR beta chain. The antigen remains unidentified. The data are from a study of T cell responses to AZD1222 COVID-19 vaccine. Looking at the study overall: Second-dose timings of about 4 or about 12 weeks were pooled.

Trimming took 4 bases from V and 4 from J, leaving 14 bases between them. The germline gives CDR1 LNHDA, CDR2 SQIVND (reference sequence). This CDR3 spans 14 amino acids. Study observations and caveats: Mapped onto spike, vaccine-associated CD4 TCRs spanned it and were dominant at 160-218 and 743-854.

Profiling relied on immunoSEQ multiplex PCR, and the TCRdb table lists in-frame clones only, not all of them. The data contain about 140,000 clones, just over 90% of them seen just once; the ten biggest clones take up 5.1%. The TCR comes from an adult in good health. The chain couples TRBV19 to TRBJ2-7; D may be TRBD1 or TRBD2 (7 bases each). This specimen consisted of peripheral blood, obtained on day 0 of AZD1222 vaccination. The CDR3 sequence is CASSTQRDSYEQYF. The CDR3 DNA sequence: TGTGCCAGTAGTACACAGCGGGACAGTTACGAGCAGTACTTC.